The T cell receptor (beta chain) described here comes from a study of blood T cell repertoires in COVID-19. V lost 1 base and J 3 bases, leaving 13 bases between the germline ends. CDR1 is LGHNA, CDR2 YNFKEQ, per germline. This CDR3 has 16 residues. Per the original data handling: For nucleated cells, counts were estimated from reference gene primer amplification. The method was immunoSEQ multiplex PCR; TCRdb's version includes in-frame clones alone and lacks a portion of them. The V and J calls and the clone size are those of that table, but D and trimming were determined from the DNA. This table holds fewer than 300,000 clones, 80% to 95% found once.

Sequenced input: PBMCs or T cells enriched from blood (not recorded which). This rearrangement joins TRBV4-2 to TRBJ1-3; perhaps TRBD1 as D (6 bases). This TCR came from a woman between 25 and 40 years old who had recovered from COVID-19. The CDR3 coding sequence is TGTGCCAGCAGCCAAGTCGAGAGAGGGGGTGGAAACACCATATATTTT. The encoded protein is CASSQVERGGGNTIYF.